This TCR beta chain comes out of a study of OX40 agonist ivuxolimab in advanced cancers. TCRdb's table, derived via immunoSEQ multiplex PCR, lists solely in-frame clones and lacks some. The table shows some 99,000 clones, with roughly 95% occurring only once. The CDR3 is 15 residues long. Concerning this clone itself: The antigen is not known.

Notes on the study in general: Mean expanded clone counts were higher in CD8+ than CD4+ T cells. Clonal expansion from baseline to week 6 occurred in both CD4+ and CD8+ T cells.

Systemic immunosuppression or a history of autoimmune disease excluded patients. This chain connects TRBV21-1 to TRBJ1-3; TRBD1, the table's D call, was not compared with the DNA. TRBV21-1 is classified as a pseudogene. Sequenced material: CD4+ or CD8+ T cells sorted from blood, taken in a trial of the OX40 agonist ivuxolimab. The TCR comes from an adult with an advanced solid tumor such as melanoma, head and neck, liver or kidney cancer. As DNA, the CDR3 is TGTGCCAGCAGCAATGGTCACAACTCTGGAAACACCATATATTTT. This gives the protein CASSNGHNSGNTIYF.